What follows are 2 T cell receptor beta chains derived from one specimen sequenced in a study of Graves' ophthalmopathy and Graves' hyperthyroidism (dated by TCRdb to 2016 to 2019). TCRdb lists the instrument as Illumina HiSeq 2000. For repertoire sequencing, the TCR beta CDR3 regions were amplified from RNA transcripts. HTBI primers and the Qiagen OneStep RT-PCR kit were used in a first-round RT-PCR, which was followed by a second-round multiplex PCR, size selection and purification. Through fastp at Q25 and MiXCR, TCRdb rebuilt clones from the public reads, retaining in-frame beta chains. Every entry covers one CDR3 protein and lists the most common genes and DNA from its rows. Within this sample are more than 1,000,000 distinct CDR3 sequences, with about 38% of them counted one time only. The top ten clones comprise around 10% of the sample. Source material: peripheral blood or thyroid tissue (not recorded which). The receptor source for this set is an adult man with Graves' hyperthyroidism.

The chain recombines TRBV9 with TRBJ2-2; 9 bases line up with TRBD2. CDR1 is SGDLS and CDR2 is YYNGEE in the germline V gene. The J segment lost 5 bases and the V segment lost 3 bases, leaving 8 bases of the junction unmatched. This CDR3 is 16 amino acids long. DNA of the CDR3: TGTGCCAGCAGCGGTCGGGCGGGAGGGCAGACCGGGGAGCTGTTTTTT. Translated: CASSGRAGGQTGELFF.

The chain carries TRBV9 and TRBJ1-1; no definite D call. CDR3 length: 14 residues. CDR1 is SGDLS, CDR2 YYNGEE, per germline. Trimming shortened V by 4 bases and J by 2 bases, and 12 bases separated the two germline ends. CDR3: CASSQGYGNTEAFF. CDR3 DNA sequence: TGTGCCAGCAGCCAAGGATACGGCAACACTGAAGCTTTCTTT.